This T cell receptor beta chain derives from a study of blood T cells in healthy people across ages. CDR1 and CDR2 (germline): SGDLS, YYNGEE. The CDR3 runs 14 residues. V lost 0 bases, J lost 1 base, and 8 bases lay in between. The second PCR ran roughly 6 to 12 cycles with a sample-barcoded 5' primer and J-beta primers. Every sample gave at least 2.5 million paired-end reads containing CDR3. TCRdb reanalysed the 5' RACE reads using MiXCR and keeps one entry per CDR3 protein. Among 780,000 or so distinct CDR3 sequences listed, about 55% were seen once. Many counts were recorded for this clonotype. V is TRBV9 and J is TRBJ2-7; weak D call: TRBD1 (6 bases). The receptor comes from an elderly man in good health. Input material: blood. Here the CDR3 DNA reads TGTGCCAGCAGCGTAGCCACAGGGTCCTACGAGCAGTACTTC. Translation gives CASSVATGSYEQYF.